Listed below are T cell receptor beta chains from one sample, sequenced in a study of T-cell memory formation after mild COVID-19. Each CDR3 protein is one row after TCRdb ran MiXCR on the 5' RACE reads. The table includes 100,000 or so distinct CDR3 sequences, around 10% detected once. What was sequenced was PBMCs or a T cell subset sorted from them (not recorded which). These TCRs come from a man in his late teens or twenties who had mild COVID-19 (a few samples of this study predate the infection). Cell type and time point are not known. Both conserved end residues are part of each CDR3. The order of the fields is V gene, J gene, clone size, CDR3 length, CDR3 protein. Only some rows state a clone size, as once, few, many or a class for expanded clones.

>TRBV19|TRBJ1-2|-|15
CASSPEGVRVYGYTF
>TRBV7-2|TRBJ2-2|-|18
CASSFPGLAVSGTGELFF
>TRBV7-9|TRBJ1-2|-|14
CASSLGTGVNGYTF
>TRBV10-3|TRBJ2-1|few|15
CAISVSGDSYNEQFF
>TRBV4-1|TRBJ2-7|-|14
CASSLGVGRYEQYF
>TRBV7-9|TRBJ2-5|-|14
CASSLDVLVETQYF
>TRBV11-2|TRBJ2-7|-|14
CASSPPLLAYEQYF
>TRBV4-1|TRBJ1-5|many|16
CASSQGWSGSNQPQHF
>TRBV12-3/TRBV12-4|TRBJ1-2|-|15
CASSFRQAANYGYTF
>TRBV5-1|TRBJ1-6|-|14
CASSWGTGNSPLHF
>TRBV7-6|TRBJ1-1|-|15
CASSLAGEDIAEAFF
>TRBV27|TRBJ2-3|few|16
CASSFLGTFFTDTQYF
>TRBV12-3/TRBV12-4|TRBJ2-5|few|14
CASSAVGTQETQYF
>TRBV5-1|TRBJ1-1|many|14
CASSIKQGPEEAFF
>TRBV28|TRBJ2-6|-|15
CASTGTNSGANVLTF
>TRBV9|TRBJ1-4|few|15
CASSVGGTLGEKLFF
>TRBV5-1|TRBJ1-1|few|16
CASSLIDPGFYTEAFF
>TRBV7-2|TRBJ2-1|many|16
CASSRKRMGGDNEQFF
>TRBV16|TRBJ2-7|-|14
CASSQPGRTYEQYF
>TRBV5-1|TRBJ1-1|-|13
CASSLGSGRAAFF
>TRBV4-1|TRBJ1-2|-|14
CASSQQGLDYGYTF
>TRBV7-9|TRBJ2-5|once|14
CASRQQGFEETQYF
>TRBV7-7|TRBJ2-2|few|15
CASSPEAGGFGELFF
>TRBV7-9|TRBJ2-5|many|15
CASSQAGVSQETQYF
>TRBV20-1|TRBJ1-2|few|14
CSARTPDTNYGYTF
>TRBV15|TRBJ2-7|many|17
CATSRVSVGYQTYEQYF
>TRBV5-1|TRBJ1-1|few|13
CASSLGMGTEAFF
>TRBV25-1|TRBJ2-2|-|14
CASTDKLNTGELFF
>TRBV4-3|TRBJ2-2|few|16
CASSRSLGTYTGELFF
>TRBV6-6|TRBJ2-5|-|20
CASSYSPRGLAGGPGETQYF
>TRBV6-2/TRBV6-3|TRBJ1-1|-|14
CASRTSGGSTEAFF
>TRBV14|TRBJ1-1|few|15
CADGDRERPNTEAFF
>TRBV12-3/TRBV12-4|TRBJ1-2|-|14
CASSLGAVGYGYTF
>TRBV27|TRBJ2-7|few|14
CASSPGSADYEQYF
>TRBV11-2|TRBJ2-5|many|16
CASSLEGGGASETQYF
>TRBV27|TRBJ2-3|-|15
CASSSGTGYTDTQYF
>TRBV27|TRBJ1-2|few|13
CASSGGTGGAYTF
>TRBV11-3|TRBJ2-5|few|17
CASSSRQGGGFGETQYF
>TRBV6-6|TRBJ1-6|-|14
CASSEGQGNSPLHF
>TRBV3-1|TRBJ2-5|few|15
CASSQVGTGPETQYF
>TRBV4-2|TRBJ2-2|-|17
CASSQDAGKARTGELFF
>TRBV7-6|TRBJ2-5|many|14
CASSLAQGAKTQYF
>TRBV5-1|TRBJ2-7|-|14
CASSIADSIDEQYF
>TRBV27|TRBJ2-5|-|14
CASSSLDTAETQYF
>TRBV7-9|TRBJ1-3|-|12
CASSFEGNTIYF
>TRBV7-9|TRBJ1-2|-|17
CASSFTAGGTANYGYTF
>TRBV28|TRBJ2-5|few|17
CASSLFVRGGLQETQYF
>TRBV6-2/TRBV6-3|TRBJ2-6|few|15
CASSRRGQGANVLTF
>TRBV20-1|TRBJ2-7|few|13
CSARRGSSYEQYF
>TRBV4-1|TRBJ1-1|few|13
CASRGGYGTEAFF
>TRBV7-7|TRBJ2-1|few|15
CASSRGQGSENEQFF
>TRBV4-1|TRBJ2-2|many|15
CASSQVAGGTGELFF
>TRBV7-3|TRBJ1-1|few|14
CASSTGALGTEAFF
>TRBV9|TRBJ2-3|many|16
CASSPEGVPSTDTQYF
>TRBV3-1|TRBJ2-5|-|18
CASSQDLLGPTPGETQYF
>TRBV11-1|TRBJ2-1|-|15
CASSSGTSNYNEQFF
>TRBV20-1|TRBJ2-1|-|8
CSVGEQFF
>TRBV5-6|TRBJ1-6|few|18
CASTMGGLESSYNSPLHF
>TRBV28|TRBJ1-2|-|12
CASRREVSGYTF